The 10 T cell receptor beta chains in this list originate from one sample, sequenced in a study of CDR3 diversity in severe acne. TCRdb re-called the PCR reads through MiXCR, storing one row per CDR3 protein. The data show 97,000 or so distinct CDR3 sequences, 51% seen once. The sample consisted of blood. These receptors were taken from a male donor with acne.

This clonotype was observed at least ten times. The rearrangement uses TRBV20-1 and TRBJ1-3; D is unresolved. Trimming took 2 bases from V and 2 from J, leaving 7 bases between them. Germline CDR1 DFQATT, CDR2 SNEGSKA (reference sequence). The CDR3 has 13 residues. CDR3 sequence: CSARREAGNTIYF. As DNA, the CDR3 is TGCAGTGCTAGACGTGAGGCTGGAAACACCATATATTTT.

In its sample, this clonotype was seen many times. This chain links TRBV19 with TRBJ2-1; no clear D gene. The germline V and J ends were trimmed by 5 bases and 4 bases, with 9 bases remaining between them. The germline CDR1 and CDR2 sequences are LNHDA and SQIVND (reference sequence). This CDR3 spans 13 amino acids. CDR3 loop: CASSSRPYNEQFF. Written as DNA, the CDR3 is TGTGCCAGTAGTTCCCGACCGTACAATGAGCAGTTCTTC.

The rearrangement uses TRBV25-1 and TRBJ1-2; D is ambiguous. V lost 6 bases and J lost 8, with 10 bases in between. The CDR3 runs to 11 residues. Germline lookup yields CDR1 MGHDK and CDR2 SYGVNS. CDR3: CASRATAGYTF. The CDR3 region has the DNA TGTGCCAGCAGAGCGACCGCCGGCTACACCTTC.

The chain couples TRBV20-1 to TRBJ1-6; 8 positions match TRBD1. J lost 10 bases, V lost 0 bases, and 11 bases had no gene match. CDR1 and CDR2 from the germline V gene are DFQATT and SNEGSKA (reference sequence). The CDR3 loop spans 16 amino acids. CDR3: CSARDPLDRERSPLHF. CDR3 DNA: TGCAGTGCTAGAGATCCCCTGGACAGGGAGAGATCACCCCTCCACTTT.

A remark on this clonotype: Since a much larger clone is just one base distant, this may be a read error. CDR3 coding DNA: TGTGCCAGTGGTATTGGGGGAGGGCGAAATGAGCAGTTCTTC. It translates to CASGIGGGRNEQFF. This rearrangement joins TRBV19 to TRBJ2-5, with 7 bases identical to TRBD2. The end of the DNA aligns better with TRBJ2-1, so the J call may be wrong. This CDR3 region has 14 residues. CDR1 LNHDA and CDR2 SQIVND come from the germline V gene (reference sequence).

In the case of this clonotype: The limits of the CDR3 on the DNA are not certain, so only TCRdb's listed CDR3 is given. This chain links TRBV4-1 with TRBJ1-3; no check of the table's D call, TRBD1, against the DNA was made. Germline CDR1 is MGHRA and CDR2 is YSYEKL. Ends included, the CDR3 has 22 residues. CDR3 sequence reads: CASSFYICSARDGGASGNTIYF.

This clonotype appeared a single time. The V and J genes are TRBV7-9 and TRBJ2-6; D might be TRBD1 (5 bases). The germline CDR1 and CDR2 sequences are SEHNR and FQNEAQ (reference sequence). The CDR3 covers 20 residues. Deletions cut 0 bases from V and 1 base from J, with 19 bases between. CDR3 coding DNA: TGTGCCAGCAGCTTAGCGCAGGCAGGGCTCGACCCATCTGGGGCCAACGTCCTGACTTTC. As protein: CASSLAQAGLDPSGANVLTF. The full variable domain, with the rest looked up from reference TRBV7-9 and TRBJ2-6, is DTGVSQNPRHKITKRGQNVTFRCDPISEHNRLYWYRQTLGQGPEFLTYFQNEAQLEKSRLLSDRFSAERPKGSFSTLEIQRTEQGDSAMYLCASSLAQAGLDPSGANVLTFGAGSRLTVL.

A remark on this clonotype: A much bigger clone sits one base away, suggesting this may be a read error. V gene TRBV6-1 combines with J gene TRBJ2-1; 7 bases are a match to TRBD2. Unmatched junction bases numbered 12, after V lost 7 bases and J lost 3 bases. Germline CDR1 is MNHNS and CDR2 is SASEGT. The CDR3 covers 16 residues. The CDR3 is CASTGGVERDYNEQFF. The CDR3 DNA reads as TGTGCCAGCACCGGAGGGGTGGAGCGGGACTACAATGAGCAGTTCTTC.

With regard to this clonotype: A much larger clone differs from this one at a single base, so this may be a read error. The rearrangement joins TRBV7-9 to TRBJ2-2, with TRBD2 as a possible D gene (6 bases). This CDR3 comprises 14 residues. Germline V lookup: CDR1 SEHNR, CDR2 FQNEAQ (reference sequence). The DNA for the CDR3 is TGTGCCAGCAGCTTAAGTATATCTCGCGGGGAGCCGTTTTTT. Translation: CASSLSISRGEPFF.

On this clonotype: A read error may account for a junction end that differs from germline. V gene TRBV7-2 combines with J gene TRBJ2-1; 9 bases line up with TRBD2. In germline, CDR1 is SGHTA, CDR2 FQGNSA. This CDR3 spans 12 amino acids. The CDR3 spells CASSSGRLAEVF. The CDR3 nucleotides are TGTGCCAGCAGCTCGGGGAGACTAGCGGAGGTCTTC.